The 13 T cell receptor beta chains given below trace back to one sample, sequenced in a study of identical twins (dated by TCRdb to 2016 to 2018). The library was made by 5' RACE. The sequencing machine was an Illumina HiSeq 2000. The public reads were run again by TCRdb, first through fastp at Q25 and then through MiXCR, and only productive beta chains were kept. Each entry merges the rows of one CDR3 protein and shows their most common DNA and genes. The sample table shows a few hundred thousand distinct CDR3 sequences, and roughly 15% are seen once. About 0.4% of the sample is taken by the ten largest. This sample was shared with a second study, whose subject was yellow fever vaccine responses in identical twins.

Sequencing was done on a sample of CD4+ T cells sorted from blood. Receptors originate from a woman younger than 35 in good health.

This clonotype was seen only a few times. The chain has TRBV15 and TRBJ2-7; D is possibly TRBD1 or TRBD2 (5 bases each). The CDR3 consists of 15 residues. V was trimmed by 0 bases and J by 2 bases, leaving 11 bases between them. Germline CDR1 LNHNV, CDR2 YYDKDF (reference sequence). The CDR3 DNA sequence: TGTGCCACCAGCAGAGACTCGGGACCCCCCTACGAGCAGTACTTC. Protein: CATSRDSGPPYEQYF.

In its sample, this clonotype was seen a few times. This chain uses TRBV6-1 with TRBJ2-1; 7 nucleotides line up with TRBD2. The CDR3 totals 18 residues. Germline-derived CDR1 and CDR2 are MNHNS and SASEGT. With 5 bases clipped from V and 4 bases from J, the junction kept 17 bases outside the gene matches. In DNA form, the CDR3 reads TGTGCCAGCAGTCCCCCGCGGAGCGGGATGGTGTGGTACAATGAGCAGTTCTTC. It specifies CASSPPRSGMVWYNEQFF.

The V gene is TRBV20-1, the J gene TRBJ1-1; 7 bases agree with TRBD1. Germline CDR1 DFQATT, CDR2 SNEGSKA (reference sequence). V was clipped by 3 bases and J by 1 base; unmatched bases: 8. The CDR3 covers 15 residues. The CDR3 here is CSARGPGGRNTEAFF. CDR3 bases: TGCAGTGCTAGGGGCCCAGGGGGAAGGAACACTGAAGCTTTCTTT.

The V and J genes are TRBV7-2 and TRBJ1-1, with D tentatively TRBD1 (5 bases). V was shortened by 3 bases and J by 1 base, with 9 bases between the two germline ends. From germline, CDR1 is SGHTA and CDR2 FQGNSA. This CDR3 has 14 amino acids. CDR3 loop: CASSFRTKNTEAFF. The CDR3 bases are TGTGCCAGCAGCTTCAGGACAAAGAACACTGAAGCTTTCTTT.

The chain recombines TRBV6-5 with TRBJ2-5; weak D call: TRBD2 (7 bases). With 1 base removed from V and 2 bases from J, the gap between germline ends came to 14 bases. The CDR3 loop spans 16 amino acids. Germline values: CDR1 MNHEY, CDR2 SVGAGI. This CDR3 is CASSYLGGHFQETQYF. CDR3 nucleotide sequence: TGTGCCAGCAGTTACTTGGGGGGGCACTTTCAAGAGACCCAGTACTTC.

This clonotype came up a few times. The chain carries TRBV24-1 and TRBJ2-5; D is undetermined. The CDR3 loop spans 14 amino acids. Trimming pared 2 bases from V and 4 bases from J, leaving 10 bases between. CDR1 is KGHDR, CDR2 SFDVKD, per germline. CDR3 protein: CATSDSSLGETQYF. DNA for the CDR3: TGTGCCACCAGTGATTCTAGTTTAGGAGAGACCCAGTACTTC.

This clonotype was counted only a few times. The CDR3 nucleotides are TGCAGCGTTGTTCTGGGAGACCGAAGTTATTCCTACGAGCAGTACGTC. Its translation is CSVVLGDRSYSYEQYV. The gene calls are TRBV29-1 and TRBJ2-7; D perhaps matches TRBD2 (5 bases). The CDR3 contains 16 residues. Germline CDR1 SQVTM, CDR2 ANQGSEA. Between the trimmed V and J ends, which lost 4 bases and 1 base, there was a span of 20 bases.

This clonotype has a count of ten or more. This sequence joins TRBV12-3 or TRBV12-4 and TRBJ1-1; 7 nucleotides align to TRBD1. The CDR3 loop spans 12 amino acids. The V and J ends lost 6 bases and 5 bases, in that order; junction bases with no gene match: 3. The CDR3 spells CASSFRGTEAFF. CDR3 coding DNA: TGTGCCAGCAGCTTCAGGGGGACTGAAGCTTTCTTT.

This clonotype was seen ten or more times. The V gene is TRBV29-1, the J gene TRBJ2-2, with D possibly matching TRBD1 (5 bases). This CDR3 spans 12 amino acids. Germline V gene data show CDR1 as SQVTM and CDR2 as ANQGSEA. V was clipped by 2 bases and J by 6 bases, with 7 bases between them. The DNA for the CDR3 is TGCAGCGTTGAACAGGGTGCCGGGGAGCTGTTTTTT. Protein product: CSVEQGAGELFF.

V gene TRBV10-3 combines with J gene TRBJ2-7; D gene ambiguous. Germline V gene lookup returns CDR1 ENHRY and CDR2 SYGVKD. V was trimmed by 6 bases and J by 0 bases, leaving 15 bases between them. The CDR3 length is 15 residues. CDR3 region: CAISGRQKSSYEQYF. CDR3 sequence (DNA): TGTGCCATCAGCGGACGGCAAAAGAGCTCCTACGAGCAGTACTTC.

V usage is TRBV2 and J usage is TRBJ2-5, with TRBD2 matching over 10 bases. Germline loops: CDR1 SNHLY, CDR2 FYNNEI. V gave up 2 bases and J gave up 3 bases; unmatched junction bases: 3. CDR3 size: 15 residues. The CDR3 protein is CASSERSGGKETQYF. CDR3 coding DNA: TGTGCCAGCAGTGAACGTAGCGGGGGGAAAGAGACCCAGTACTTC.

The rearrangement links TRBV21-1 to TRBJ2-6. TRBV21-1 is described as a pseudogene. The CDR3 totals 17 residues. Here the CDR3 DNA reads TGTGCCAGCAGCAAAGGCAGACGCCTCTCTGGGGCCAACGTCCTGACTTTC. It translates to CASSKGRRLSGANVLTF.

The rearrangement joins TRBV5-1 to TRBJ2-5, with 7 positions matching TRBD2. Germline values: CDR1 SGHRS, CDR2 YFSETQ. After removal of 4 bases from V and 2 bases from J, the junction contained 17 bases not matched to a gene. The CDR3 consists of 18 residues. The CDR3: CASSNGGSSLWGQETQYF. For the CDR3, the DNA is TGCGCCAGCAGCAACGGCGGGAGTTCGCTTTGGGGGCAAGAGACCCAGTACTTC.